The source of this T cell receptor (beta chain) is a study of breast tumors, draining lymph nodes, adjacent tissues. The CDR3 has 14 residues. Between the trimmed V and J ends, which lost 6 bases and 4 bases, there was a span of 15 bases. Germline V gene lookup returns CDR1 MNHEY and CDR2 SVGEGT. The sample holds many counts of this clonotype. The lymph nodes were axillary draining lymph nodes from breast cancer patients. Each CDR3 protein is one row after TCRdb ran MiXCR on the multiplex PCR reads. The table records about 200,000 distinct CDR3 sequences, 31% of them present only once. This sequence originates from a female donor with breast cancer. Some clones in this sample may be carry-over from other donors' samples. Sequenced sample: axillary lymph node tissue. The chain uses TRBV6-2 or TRBV6-3 and TRBJ2-5, with D hard to call. CDR3 nucleotide sequence: TGTGCCAGCAGCCCACCCTGGTTGGGAGAGACCCAGTACTTC. Its protein is CASSPPWLGETQYF.